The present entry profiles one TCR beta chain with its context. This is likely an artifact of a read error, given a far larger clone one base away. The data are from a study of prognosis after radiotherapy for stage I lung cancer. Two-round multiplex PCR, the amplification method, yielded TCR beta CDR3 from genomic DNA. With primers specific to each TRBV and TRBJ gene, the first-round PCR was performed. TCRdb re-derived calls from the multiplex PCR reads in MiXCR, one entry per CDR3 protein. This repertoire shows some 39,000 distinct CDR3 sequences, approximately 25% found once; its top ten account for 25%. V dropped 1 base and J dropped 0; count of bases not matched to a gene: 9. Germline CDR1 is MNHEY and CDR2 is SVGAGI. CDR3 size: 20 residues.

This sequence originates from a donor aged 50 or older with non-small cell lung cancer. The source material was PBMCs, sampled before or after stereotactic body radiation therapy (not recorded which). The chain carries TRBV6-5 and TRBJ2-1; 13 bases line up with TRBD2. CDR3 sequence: CASSYYSQGLAGSSYNEQFF. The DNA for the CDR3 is TGTGCCAGCAGTTACTACTCTCAGGGACTAGCGGGAAGCTCCTACAATGAGCAGTTCTTC.